A selection of T cell receptor beta chains follows, all from one sample in a study of shared clonotypes between healthy human individuals. Assay: immunoSEQ multiplex PCR; the TCRdb copy retains only in-frame clones and omits some. Of around 480,000 clones in the sample, over 60% were seen once. The sample comprised PBMCs. Source of these receptors: a middle-aged woman in good health. Some clones in this sample may be carry-over from other donors' samples. Both conserved end residues are part of each CDR3. Each record gives: J gene, D gene, clone size, V gene, CDR3 DNA, CDR3 protein. D genes are given only for firm matches. Part of the rows lack a size; the others show once, few, many or a class for expanded clones.

TRBJ2-1 | . | . | TRBV7-9 | TGTGCCAGCAGCCCCTACTTAGATTCGCGCCCGTTCTTC | CASSPYLDSRPFF
TRBJ2-5 | . | . | TRBV10-3 | TGTGCCATCAGTGAGTCGACTAAAGAGACCCAGTACTTC | CAISESTKETQYF
TRBJ2-1 | TRBD2 | . | TRBV11-2 | TGTGCCAGCAGCTTAATGGGACTAGAAAGCGAGCAGTTCTTC | CASSLMGLESEQFF
TRBJ2-3 | . | . | TRBV30 | TGTGCCTGGAGTTTCAGGGGCACAGATACGCAGTATTTT | CAWSFRGTDTQYF
TRBJ2-7 | . | . | TRBV28 | TGTGCCAGCAGTACCCCATCCCGGGATCTCTACGAGCAGTACTTC | CASSTPSRDLYEQYF
TRBJ2-7 | . | . | TRBV6-1 | TGTGCCAGCAAAGAAAGCGGTCTCTCCTACGAGCAGTACTTC | CASKESGLSYEQYF
TRBJ2-3 | . | . | TRBV9 | TGTGCCAGCAGCCCCCAAACTAGCACAGATACGCAGTATTTT | CASSPQTSTDTQYF
TRBJ1-2 | TRBD1 | . | TRBV2 | TGTGCCAGCAGTGAACGACAGGGAGCTAACTATGGCTACACCTTC | CASSERQGANYGYTF
TRBJ1-2 | . | . | TRBV9 | TGTGCCAGCAGCGCTGTATGGGGTGGCTACACCTTC | CASSAVWGGYTF
TRBJ2-6 | . | . | TRBV30 | TGTGCCAGATCGAGCTCTGGGGCCAACGTCCTGACTTTC | CARSSSGANVLTF
TRBJ1-2 | . | . | TRBV5-1 | TGCGCCAGCAGCTTGGCTCTGCCTACCTATGGCTACACCTTC | CASSLALPTYGYTF
TRBJ1-1 | . | . | TRBV18 | TGTGCCAGCTCACTCGCTACCCGCCTTGAGGAAGACACTGAAGCTTTCTTT | CASSLATRLEEDTEAFF
TRBJ2-1 | TRBD2 | . | TRBV9 | TGTGCCAGCAGTCCTAGCGGGAGCTACAATGAGCAGTTCTTC | CASSPSGSYNEQFF
TRBJ1-5 | . | . | TRBV19 | TGTGCCAGTAGTCCAAACAGGGTTGATCAGCCCCAGCATTTT | CASSPNRVDQPQHF
TRBJ2-5 | . | . | TRBV5-4 | TGTGCCAGCAGCGACAAAAAGACAGGCCACCAAGAGACCCAGTACTTC | CASSDKKTGHQETQYF
TRBJ1-2 | . | . | TRBV11-2 | TGTGCCAGCAGCAACCGGGACCCCAGATATGGCTACACCTTC | CASSNRDPRYGYTF
TRBJ1-2 | TRBD1 | . | TRBV5-1 | TGCGCCAGCAGCGACCGACAGGGCTACTATGGCTACACCTTC | CASSDRQGYYGYTF
TRBJ2-5 | . | . | TRBV5-1 | TGCGCCAGCAGCTTGCAACCGGGACCTCAAGAGACCCAGTACTTC | CASSLQPGPQETQYF
TRBJ2-5 | TRBD1 | . | TRBV13 | TGTGCCAGCAGCATCGCAGGGGGCCTTGGGGAGACCCAGTACTTC | CASSIAGGLGETQYF
TRBJ2-3 | . | few | TRBV10-3 | TGTGCCATCAGTGAGTCCGAGGCCGCAGATACGCAGTATTTT | CAISESEAADTQYF
TRBJ2-3 | TRBD2 | once | TRBV11-2 | TGTGCCAGCAGCCCGAGACTAGCGGCTTATAGCACAGATACGCAGTATTTT | CASSPRLAAYSTDTQYF
TRBJ1-2 | . | . | TRBV5-1 | TGCGCCAGCAGCCCGGACAGTTTTAACTATGGCTACACCTTC | CASSPDSFNYGYTF
TRBJ2-1 | . | . | TRBV9 | TGTGCCAGCAGCGTAGGTAGGGGCCCCTACAATGAGCAGTTCTTC | CASSVGRGPYNEQFF
TRBJ2-1 | . | . | TRBV18 | TGTGCCAGCTCACTTTATAAGGGAGCGAATGAGCAGTTCTTC | CASSLYKGANEQFF
TRBJ2-5 | . | . | TRBV5-1 | TGCGCCAGCAGCGCTAAACAGGGAGTCCGAGAGACCCAGTACTTC | CASSAKQGVRETQYF
TRBJ2-3 | TRBD2 | . | TRBV28 | TGTGCCGGAACTAGCGGGACCAGCACAGATACGCAGTATTTT | CAGTSGTSTDTQYF
TRBJ1-3 | . | . | TRBV15 | TGTGCCACCAGCAGAGCCTTTTCAGGTTTCACCATATATTTT | CATSRAFSGFTIYF
TRBJ2-1 | TRBD2 | . | TRBV18 | TGTGCCAGCTCACCACGCTCTAGCGGGAGGGAGAATGAGCAGTTCTTC | CASSPRSSGRENEQFF
TRBJ2-5 | . | . | TRBV15 | TGTGCCACCAGCAGAGAGGGGCTACTGACCCAGTACTTC | CATSREGLLTQYF
TRBJ2-1 | . | . | TRBV5-1 | TGCGCCAGCAGCCACCCGGAGAGGGTTCGCTACAATGAGCAGTTCTTC | CASSHPERVRYNEQFF
TRBJ2-2 | . | . | TRBV10-1 | TGCGCCAGCAGTGTGACAGGCACCGGGGAGCTGTTTTTT | CASSVTGTGELFF
TRBJ2-7 | TRBD2 | . | TRBV5-1 | TGCGCCAGCAGCTTGGGCCTAGCGGGGTACTACGAGCAGTACTTC | CASSLGLAGYYEQYF
TRBJ1-1 | . | . | TRBV28 | TGTGCCAGCAGTTTATCAGGAGTCTTCGGGAACACTGAAGCTTTCTTT | CASSLSGVFGNTEAFF
TRBJ1-1 | . | . | TRBV5-1 | TGCGCCAGCAGCCGTCAGGGAGGCACTGAAGCTTTCTTT | CASSRQGGTEAFF
TRBJ1-1 | . | . | TRBV6-6 | TGTGCCAGCAGTTACCTACTCATGGGGGAAGCTTTCTTT | CASSYLLMGEAFF
TRBJ2-3 | . | . | TRBV10-1 | TGCGCCAGCAGCCCCCAAGCTGACACAGATACGCAGTATTTT | CASSPQADTDTQYF
TRBJ2-1 | . | . | TRBV6-4 | TGTGCCAGCAGTGACACGAGGCGGGACCGGGACTCCCCTGAGCAGTTCTTC | CASSDTRRDRDSPEQFF
TRBJ1-2 | TRBD1 | . | TRBV28 | TGTGCCAGCAGTCTCTGGACAGGGGGCGGTTTAAATGGCTACACCTTC | CASSLWTGGGLNGYTF
TRBJ2-7 | TRBD2 | . | TRBV28 | TGTGCCAGCAGTCAAGCGGGAGGTGAATCCTACGAGCAGTACTTC | CASSQAGGESYEQYF
TRBJ2-1 | . | . | TRBV10-2 | TGCGCCAGCAGTGTTTGGCCGACGGTGGATGAGCAGTTCTTC | CASSVWPTVDEQFF
TRBJ2-3 | . | . | TRBV30 | TGTGCCTGGAGTCAAGATTACACAGATACGCAGTATTTT | CAWSQDYTDTQYF
TRBJ1-1 | . | . | TRBV5-1 | TGCGCCAGCAGCTTGGACGGGTCAGGAGCTTTCTTT | CASSLDGSGAFF